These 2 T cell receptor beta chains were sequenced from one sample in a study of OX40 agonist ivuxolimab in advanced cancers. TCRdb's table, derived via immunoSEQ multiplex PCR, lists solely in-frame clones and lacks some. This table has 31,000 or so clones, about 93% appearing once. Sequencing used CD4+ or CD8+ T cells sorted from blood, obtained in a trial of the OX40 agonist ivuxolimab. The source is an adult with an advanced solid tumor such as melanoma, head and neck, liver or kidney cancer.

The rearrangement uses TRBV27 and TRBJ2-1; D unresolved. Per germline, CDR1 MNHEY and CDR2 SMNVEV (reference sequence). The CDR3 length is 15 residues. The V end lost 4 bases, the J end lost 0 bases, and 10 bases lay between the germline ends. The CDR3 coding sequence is TGTGCCAGCAGTTCCGTACATAGCTCCTACAATGAGCAGTTCTTC. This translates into CASSSVHSSYNEQFF.

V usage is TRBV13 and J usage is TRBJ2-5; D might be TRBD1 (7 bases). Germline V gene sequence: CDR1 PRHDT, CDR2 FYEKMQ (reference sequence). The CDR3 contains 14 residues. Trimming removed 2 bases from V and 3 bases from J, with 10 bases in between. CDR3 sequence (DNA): TGTGCCAGCAGCTTACAGGGGGAGGAAGAGACCCAGTACTTC. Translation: CASSLQGEEETQYF.